This T cell receptor beta chain was profiled in a study of T-cell reconstitution after alpha-beta-depleted transplantation in children. In germline, CDR1 is SQVTM, CDR2 ANQGSEA. The CDR3 is made up of 12 amino acids. A word on this clonotype: Its antigen is not known. This sequence may be a read error, since a much larger clone differs from it by one base.

Study results and caveats: T-cell counts and diversity at one year post-transplant came mainly from newly produced T cells.

Researchers prepared the TCRbeta library using unique molecular identifiers, the study reports. One entry per CDR3 protein results from TCRdb running MiXCR on the PCR reads. The sample has some 830,000 distinct CDR3 sequences, 15% to 20% seen once. The sequencing used PBMCs, mostly from graft donor cells, collected 360 days after TCRalphabeta/CD19-depleted stem cell transplant. The chain couples TRBV29-1 to TRBJ2-7; D possibly corresponds to TRBD1 (7 bases). The DNA end lines up better with TRBJ2-1; the J call may be wrong. The source of this sequence is a male patient aged 5 to 17 who had a stem cell transplant for acute lymphoblastic leukemia, so the T cells may come from the graft donor. CDR3: CSVRQGLYEQFF. CDR3 in DNA: TGCAGCGTAAGACAGGGACTCTACGAGCAGTTCTTC.